Listed below are T cell receptor beta chains from one sample, sequenced in a study of cytomegalovirus exposure and HLA in healthy donors. The data were produced by immunoSEQ multiplex PCR, yet TCRdb's version contains in-frame clones alone and is incomplete. The data show 100,000 to 150,000 clones, 80% to 85% seen once. Sequences were obtained from PBMCs. The receptors derive from a woman under 40 in good health and CMV-seronegative. CDR3s include the opening cysteine and the closing phenylalanine or tryptophan. The D gene is left open where the match is weak.

j_call | d_call | v_call | cdr3_aa
TRBJ2-5 | NA | TRBV10-3 | CAISEGSGVETQYF
TRBJ1-1 | TRBD1 | TRBV15 | CATSRDRGMDTEAFF
TRBJ1-1 | NA | TRBV18 | CASSPQGNGMNTEAFF
TRBJ2-4 | NA | TRBV5-1 | CASSFEDPKNIQYF
TRBJ1-2 | NA | TRBV2 | CASSETGNYGYTF
TRBJ2-5 | TRBD2 | TRBV19 | CASSIDLAGDLETQYF
TRBJ1-2 | TRBD1 | TRBV6-1 | CASATGGDGFGYTF
TRBJ2-5 | TRBD2 | TRBV5-1 | CASSLLAGETQYF
TRBJ2-2 | NA | TRBV7-9 | CASSPFKAGTNTGELFF
TRBJ1-5 | TRBD1 | TRBV6-1 | CASSDYRGPDQPQHF
TRBJ2-1 | NA | TRBV5-6 | CASSPRGFPSYNEQFF
TRBJ2-1 | TRBD2 | TRBV11-3 | CASSVPGLAGVGEQFF
TRBJ2-3 | TRBD2 | TRBV9 | CASSVGTSGITDTQYF
TRBJ1-1 | TRBD1 | TRBV7-9 | CASSLADRAAEAFF
TRBJ2-3 | TRBD1 | TRBV10-3 | CAISESGDRGFTDTQYF
TRBJ1-1 | NA | TRBV6-5 | CASSYSGGNTEAFF
TRBJ2-1 | NA | TRBV27 | CASRLWTANNEQFF
TRBJ1-2 | NA | TRBV9 | CASSTSNYGYTF
TRBJ2-7 | TRBD1 | TRBV6-5 | CASRSGTGVAYEQYF
TRBJ2-7 | NA | TRBV7-2 | CASSHGTGRRVLPYEQYF
TRBJ2-2 | NA | TRBV9 | CASSVVPVGGGPNTGELFF
TRBJ2-7 | TRBD2 | TRBV14 | CASSRGTSGGSYEQYF
TRBJ1-2 | NA | TRBV19 | CASIPPGSGYGYTF
TRBJ1-1 | TRBD1 | TRBV5-6 | CASSYGTGWDTEAFF
TRBJ2-1 | NA | TRBV2 | CASSLDRTGRGEQFF
TRBJ1-2 | TRBD1 | TRBV18 | CASSPDQGATNYGYTF
TRBJ1-3 | NA | TRBV10-1 | CASSGGATGNTIYF
TRBJ1-2 | NA | TRBV7-2 | CASSLAHRVYGYTF
TRBJ2-1 | TRBD2 | TRBV7-2 | CASSLREVYNEQFF
TRBJ2-1 | NA | TRBV2 | CASSEASGRNEQFF
NA | TRBD1 | TRBV18 | CASSPGTDYEQYF
TRBJ1-4 | NA | TRBV27 | CASSPTSATNEKLFF
TRBJ2-3 | NA | TRBV5-1 | CASSVQGLASTDTQYF
TRBJ1-1 | NA | TRBV6-5 | CASSRGLGTEAFF
TRBJ2-3 | TRBD2 | TRBV4-1 | CASSRTSQAGGLADTQYF
TRBJ1-1 | NA | TRBV7-3 | CASSLYAPGQMNTEAFF
TRBJ1-2 | NA | TRBV5-6 | CASSQVGVDGYTF
NA | TRBD1 | TRBV30 | CAWSWDRGRNTIYF
TRBJ1-2 | TRBD1 | TRBV10-2 | CASSADRTSGYTF
TRBJ1-1 | NA | TRBV4-3 | CASSHGVQGETEAFF
TRBJ2-5 | TRBD2 | TRBV5-6 | CASSPRGVWQETQYF
TRBJ1-4 | NA | TRBV7-9 | CASSLGTVNEKLFF
TRBJ1-1 | NA | TRBV19 | CASSPGAHTEAFF